This T cell receptor beta chain was sequenced for a study of monozygotic twins with inflammatory bowel disease. Germline V gene data show CDR1 as MGHRA and CDR2 as YSYEKL. The CDR3 runs 16 residues. Following a re-call of the 5' RACE reads, TCRdb has one entry per CDR3 protein and lacks DNA. The table counts 300,000 to 450,000 distinct CDR3 sequences; 2.6% lies in the top ten. This rearrangement joins TRBV4-1 to TRBJ2-7. The specimen sequenced was blood. The TCR comes from a human donor with ulcerative colitis or Crohn's disease, or a healthy co-twin of an affected twin (not recorded which). CDR3 region: CASSQVPGRGSYEQYF.